This section outlines one TCR beta chain sequence together with its context. The data stem from a study of T cells in Graves' hyperthyroidism and ophthalmopathy. V shed 1 base and J shed 0 bases, with 9 bases lying between them. Germline CDR1 reads SGHVS; CDR2 reads FQNEAQ. The CDR3 is made up of 15 amino acids. The patients, who ranged from 18 to 65 in age, presented with newly diagnosed hyperthyroidism lasting under 2 months. The investigators amplified TCR beta CDR3 regions from RNA transcripts. When the TCR CDR3 underwent first-round RT-PCR, the HTBI primer set was used. TCRdb recomputed calls from the multiplex PCR reads with MiXCR, one row per CDR3 protein. This sample carries roughly 720,000 distinct CDR3 sequences, roughly 17% of them seen once, and the ten largest clones take around 15%.

This TCR came from a man in his forties or fifties with Graves' hyperthyroidism. The chain employs TRBV7-8 and TRBJ1-1, with D possibly TRBD1 on 5 matching bases. The material sequenced was blood. The CDR3 loop reads CASSLDDRLNTEAFF. The CDR3 nucleotides are TGTGCCAGCAGCTTAGATGACAGACTGAACACTGAAGCTTTCTTT.